A selection of T cell receptor beta chains follows, all from one sample in a study of shared clonotypes between healthy human individuals. Profiled with immunoSEQ multiplex PCR; TCRdb holds only in-frame clones, not every one. This table has some 470,000 clones, approximately 80% appearing once. The sequenced sample consisted of PBMCs. These receptor sequences come from a woman between 40 and 50 years old in good health. Some clones in this sample may be carry-over from other donors' samples. The CDR3 runs from the conserved cysteine through the conserved F or W. Fields, in order: D gene, V gene, J gene, clone size, CDR3 protein, CDR3 DNA. D genes are given only for firm matches. Where a row states a size, it is once, few, many or the class of an expanded clone; other rows omit it.

TRBD2	TRBV29-1	TRBJ2-3	.	CSVDSGLAGSADTQYF	TGCAGCGTTGATTCAGGGTTAGCGGGGTCGGCAGATACGCAGTATTTT
.	TRBV5-2	TRBJ2-1	.	CASSLVPEAYNEQFF	TGTGCCAGCAGCTTAGTTCCAGAGGCCTACAATGAGCAGTTCTTC
.	TRBV11-2	TRBJ2-3	.	CASSPQARTDTQYF	TGTGCCAGCAGCCCCCAAGCGCGCACAGATACGCAGTATTTT
.	TRBV5-1	TRBJ1-1	few	CASSLDWPGEGNTEAFF	TGCGCCAGCAGCTTGGATTGGCCAGGGGAGGGGAACACTGAAGCTTTCTTT
TRBD1	TRBV5-4	TRBJ1-1	.	CASSWDRVNTEAFF	TGTGCCAGCAGCTGGGACAGGGTTAACACTGAAGCTTTCTTT
.	TRBV4-1	TRBJ2-3	.	CASSRLTDSTDTQYF	TGCGCCAGCAGCCGGTTGACAGATAGCACAGATACGCAGTATTTT
.	TRBV14	TRBJ2-5	.	CASSQAIAAQETQYF	TGTGCCAGCAGCCAAGCCATAGCGGCTCAAGAGACCCAGTACTTC
.	TRBV5-6	TRBJ1-1	.	CASSLEGENTEAFF	TGTGCCAGCAGCTTGGAGGGGGAGAACACTGAAGCTTTCTTT
TRBD1	TRBV7-3	TRBJ2-2	once	CASSPPSGQPGGGELFF	TGTGCCAGCAGCCCGCCTTCGGGACAGCCTGGCGGCGGGGAGCTGTTTTTT
.	TRBV4-1	TRBJ2-2	.	CASSQEGVRGSGELFF	TGCGCCAGCAGCCAAGAAGGTGTCAGGGGAAGCGGGGAGCTGTTTTTT
TRBD1	TRBV9	TRBJ2-3	.	CASSARQGEADTQYF	TGTGCCAGCAGCGCCCGACAGGGCGAGGCAGATACGCAGTATTTT
.	TRBV7-9	TRBJ2-4	medium-sized	CASSLGAGLAKNIQYF	TGTGCCAGCAGCTTAGGGGCAGGGCTAGCCAAAAACATTCAGTACTTC
.	TRBV6-5	TRBJ1-5	.	CASRPAGGTQPQHF	TGTGCCAGCAGACCCGCGGGGGGCACTCAGCCCCAGCATTTT
TRBD1	TRBV25-1	TRBJ1-2	.	CASSESGTRDSYGYTF	TGTGCCAGCAGTGAATCCGGGACCCGGGACAGCTATGGCTACACCTTC
.	TRBV5-1	TRBJ2-1	.	CASSAGQLYNEQFF	TGCGCCAGCAGCGCGGGACAGCTATACAATGAGCAGTTCTTC
.	TRBV30	TRBJ2-7	.	CAWQGRGGNEQYF	TGTGCCTGGCAGGGAAGGGGAGGCAACGAGCAGTACTTC
TRBD2	TRBV30	TRBJ2-2	many	CAWSVSGGGFPGELFF	TGTGCCTGGAGTGTATCTGGGGGAGGGTTTCCCGGGGAGCTGTTTTTT
TRBD2	TRBV7-2	TRBJ2-1	.	CASSLGLAEGGEQFF	TGTGCCAGCAGCTTGGGACTAGCCGAAGGGGGTGAGCAGTTCTTC
.	TRBV6-6	TRBJ2-1	.	CASSSRDREQFF	TGTGCCAGCAGTTCCCGAGACAGGGAGCAGTTCTTC
.	TRBV18	TRBJ2-6	.	CASSLTGASGANVLTF	TGTGCCAGCTCATTGACAGGAGCATCTGGGGCCAACGTCCTGACTTTC
TRBD1	TRBV18	TRBJ2-1	.	CASSPHLPGQDLWNEQFF	TGTGCCAGCTCACCTCATCTCCCGGGACAGGATTTGTGGAATGAGCAGTTCTTC
TRBD2	TRBV7-9	TRBJ2-7	.	CASSLPGLDYEQYF	TGTGCCAGCAGCCTTCCGGGACTAGACTACGAGCAGTACTTC
.	TRBV5-1	TRBJ2-1	.	CASSSEPEDEQFF	TGCGCCAGCAGCTCAGAACCCGAGGATGAGCAGTTCTTC
.	TRBV11-2	TRBJ1-2	.	CASSPTLPAGFGYTF	TGTGCCAGCAGCCCAACCCTCCCCGCAGGGTTTGGCTACACCTTC
TRBD1	TRBV5-1	TRBJ1-1	.	CASSRSGTGDYEAFF	TGCGCCAGCAGCAGATCCGGGACAGGGGACTATGAAGCTTTCTTT
TRBD2	TRBV10-3	TRBJ2-7	.	CAITSRGTGTSGSGYEQYF	TGTGCCATCACTTCTCGGGGGACCGGGACTAGCGGGAGTGGGTACGAGCAGTACTTC
TRBD1	TRBV5-4	TRBJ1-4	few	CASRPDRVDEKLFF	TGTGCCAGCCGACCGGACAGGGTGGACGAAAAACTGTTTTTT
TRBD1	TRBV28	TRBJ1-1	.	CASSSPEGTAEVFF	TGTGCCAGCAGTTCCCCGGAAGGGACAGCAGAGGTCTTCTTT
.	TRBV19	TRBJ1-5	.	CASRGYNQPQHF	TGTGCCAGTAGGGGATACAATCAGCCCCAGCATTTT
.	TRBV5-1	TRBJ2-1	.	CASSLGGLNEQFF	TGCGCCAGCAGCTTGGGGGGGCTGAATGAGCAGTTCTTC
TRBD1	TRBV11-2	TRBJ1-4	once	CASSLGPDRGLILFF	TGTGCCAGCAGCTTAGGGCCTGACAGGGGACTGATACTGTTTTTT
.	TRBV27	TRBJ2-7	.	CASSSRASSSYEQYF	TGTGCCAGCAGTTCAAGGGCGTCTAGCTCCTACGAGCAGTACTTC
TRBD2	TRBV30	TRBJ2-5	.	CAWSAGTTPRQETQYF	TGTGCCTGGAGCGCCGGGACTACTCCACGCCAAGAGACCCAGTACTTC
TRBD1	TRBV28	TRBJ2-1	.	CASSLSWDRVYNEQFF	TGTGCCAGCAGTTTAAGTTGGGACAGGGTCTACAATGAGCAGTTCTTC
TRBD2	TRBV18	TRBJ2-7	.	CASSPGLAGVEQYF	TGTGCCAGCTCACCGGGACTAGCGGGAGTTGAGCAGTACTTC
.	TRBV28	TRBJ1-2	.	CASSLHDGNGYTF	TGTGCCAGCAGCCTCCATGACGGGAATGGCTACACCTTC
.	TRBV11-2	TRBJ1-3	.	CASSLGGKVTIYF	TGTGCCAGCAGCTTAGGGGGGAAGGTCACCATATATTTT
.	TRBV18	TRBJ1-3	.	CASHTGTDWNTIYF	TGTGCCAGTCATACCGGGACGGACTGGAACACCATATATTTT
.	TRBV28	TRBJ2-7	.	CASDTSGGAPPYEQYF	TGTGCCAGCGACACTTCGGGTGGGGCCCCCCCCTACGAGCAGTACTTC
.	TRBV30	TRBJ2-4	.	CAWSRRGRNIQYF	TGTGCCTGGAGCCGGAGGGGAAGAAACATTCAGTACTTC
.	TRBV2	TRBJ2-7	once	CASSEVIASYEQYF	TGTGCCAGCAGTGAAGTGATAGCGAGTTACGAGCAGTACTTC
.	TRBV18	TRBJ1-5	.	CASSPRGLGSQGQPQHF	TGTGCCAGCTCACCACGAGGGCTGGGGAGTCAAGGCCAGCCCCAGCATTTT
TRBD1	TRBV27	TRBJ1-1	.	CASWTGLTEAFF	TGTGCCAGCTGGACAGGACTCACTGAAGCTTTCTTT